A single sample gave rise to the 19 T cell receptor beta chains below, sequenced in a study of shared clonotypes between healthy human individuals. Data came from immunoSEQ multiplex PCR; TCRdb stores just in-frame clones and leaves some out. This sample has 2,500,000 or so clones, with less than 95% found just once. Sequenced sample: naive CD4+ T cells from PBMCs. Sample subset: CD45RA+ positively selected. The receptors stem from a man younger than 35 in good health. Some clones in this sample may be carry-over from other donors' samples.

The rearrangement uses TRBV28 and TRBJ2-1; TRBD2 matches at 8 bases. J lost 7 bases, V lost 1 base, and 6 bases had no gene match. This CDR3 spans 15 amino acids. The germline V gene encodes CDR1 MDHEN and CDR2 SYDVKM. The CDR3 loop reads CASSLYGGRQNEQFF. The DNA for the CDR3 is TGTGCCAGCAGTTTATATGGCGGGAGGCAAAATGAGCAGTTCTTC.

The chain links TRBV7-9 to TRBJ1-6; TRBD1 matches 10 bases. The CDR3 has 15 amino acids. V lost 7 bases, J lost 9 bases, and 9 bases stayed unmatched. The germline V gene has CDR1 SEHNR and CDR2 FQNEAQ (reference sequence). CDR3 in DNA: TGTGCCAGCAAGCCCCCCGGGACAGGGGCTTCACCCCTCCACTTT. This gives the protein CASKPPGTGASPLHF.

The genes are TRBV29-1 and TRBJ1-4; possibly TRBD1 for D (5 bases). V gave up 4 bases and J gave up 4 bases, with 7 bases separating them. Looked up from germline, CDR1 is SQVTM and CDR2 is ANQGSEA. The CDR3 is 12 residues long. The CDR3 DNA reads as TGCAGCGTTGCAGGGTATAATGAAAAACTGTTTTTT. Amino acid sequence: CSVAGYNEKLFF.

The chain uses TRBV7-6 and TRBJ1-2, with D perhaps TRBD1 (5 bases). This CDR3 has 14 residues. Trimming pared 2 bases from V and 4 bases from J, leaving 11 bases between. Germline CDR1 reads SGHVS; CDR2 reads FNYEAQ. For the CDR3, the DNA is TGTGCCAGCAGCTTATCCCACGGGGGCTATGGCTACACCTTC. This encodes CASSLSHGGYGYTF.

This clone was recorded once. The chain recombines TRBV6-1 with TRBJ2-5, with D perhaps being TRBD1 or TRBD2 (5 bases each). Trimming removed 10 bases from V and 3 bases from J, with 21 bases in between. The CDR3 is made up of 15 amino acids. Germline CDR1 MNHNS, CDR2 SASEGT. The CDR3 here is CATLPRDGRKETQYF. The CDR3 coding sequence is TGTGCCACTCTCCCTCGGGACGGACGGAAAGAGACCCAGTACTTC.

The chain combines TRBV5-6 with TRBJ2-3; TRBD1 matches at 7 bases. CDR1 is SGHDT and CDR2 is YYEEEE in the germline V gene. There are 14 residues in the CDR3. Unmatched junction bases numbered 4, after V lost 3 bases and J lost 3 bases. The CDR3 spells CASSWGQTTDTQYF. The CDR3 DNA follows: TGTGCCAGCAGCTGGGGACAGACGACAGATACGCAGTATTTT.

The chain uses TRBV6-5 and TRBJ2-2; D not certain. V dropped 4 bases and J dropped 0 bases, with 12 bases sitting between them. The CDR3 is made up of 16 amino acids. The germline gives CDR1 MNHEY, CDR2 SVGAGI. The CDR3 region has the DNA TGTGCCAGCAGTTCCCGACCCATCACGAACACCGGGGAGCTGTTTTTT. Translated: CASSSRPITNTGELFF.

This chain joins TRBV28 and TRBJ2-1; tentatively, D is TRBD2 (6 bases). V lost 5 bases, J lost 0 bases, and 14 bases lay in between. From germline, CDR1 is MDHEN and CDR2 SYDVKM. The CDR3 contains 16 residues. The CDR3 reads CASSVPGASSYNEQFF. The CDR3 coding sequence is TGTGCCAGCAGTGTTCCGGGAGCAAGCTCCTACAATGAGCAGTTCTTC.

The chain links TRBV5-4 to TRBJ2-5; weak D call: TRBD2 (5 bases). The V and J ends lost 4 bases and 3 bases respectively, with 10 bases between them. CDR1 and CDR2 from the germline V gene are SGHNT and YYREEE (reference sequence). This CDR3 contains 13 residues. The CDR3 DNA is TGTGCCAGCAGCCGTCAAGCGGAAGAGACCCAGTACTTC. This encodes CASSRQAEETQYF.

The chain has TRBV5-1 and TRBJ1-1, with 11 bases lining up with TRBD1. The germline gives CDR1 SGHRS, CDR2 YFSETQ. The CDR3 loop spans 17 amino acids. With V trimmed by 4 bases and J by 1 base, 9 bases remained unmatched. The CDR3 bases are TGCGCCAGCAGCGGTGGGACAGGGGGTGTAAAGAACACTGAAGCTTTCTTT. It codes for CASSGGTGGVKNTEAFF.

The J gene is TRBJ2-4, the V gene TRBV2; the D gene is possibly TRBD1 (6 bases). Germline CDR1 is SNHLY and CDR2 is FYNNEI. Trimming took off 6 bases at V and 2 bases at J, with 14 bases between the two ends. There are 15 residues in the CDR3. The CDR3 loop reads CASSPDRRPKNIQYF. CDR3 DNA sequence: TGTGCCAGCAGCCCCGACAGGCGTCCCAAAAACATTCAGTACTTC.

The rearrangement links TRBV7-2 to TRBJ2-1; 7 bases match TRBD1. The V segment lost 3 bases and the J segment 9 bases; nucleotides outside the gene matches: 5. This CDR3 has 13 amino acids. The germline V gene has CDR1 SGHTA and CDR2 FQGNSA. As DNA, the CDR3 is TGTGCCAGCAGCTTTGGACAGGCCTTTGAGCAGTTCTTC. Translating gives CASSFGQAFEQFF.

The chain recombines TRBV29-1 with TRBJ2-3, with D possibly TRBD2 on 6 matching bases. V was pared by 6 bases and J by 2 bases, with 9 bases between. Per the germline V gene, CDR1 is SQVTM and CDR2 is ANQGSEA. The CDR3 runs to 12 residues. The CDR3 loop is CSVGGDTDTQYF. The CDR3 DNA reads TGCAGCGTGGGGGGAGACACAGATACGCAGTATTTT.

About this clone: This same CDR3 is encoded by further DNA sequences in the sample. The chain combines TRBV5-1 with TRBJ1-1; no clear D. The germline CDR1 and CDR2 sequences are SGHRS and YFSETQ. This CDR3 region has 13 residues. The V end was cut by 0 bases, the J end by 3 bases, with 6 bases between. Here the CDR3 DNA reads TGCGCCAGCAGCTTGGCCGGACACACTGAAGCTTTCTTT. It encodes CASSLAGHTEAFF. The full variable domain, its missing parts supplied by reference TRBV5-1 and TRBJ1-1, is KAGVTQTPRYLIKTRGQQVTLSCSPISGHRSVSWYQQTPGQGLQFLFEYFSETQRNKGNFPGRFSGRQFSNSRSEMNVSTLELGDSALYLCASSLAGHTEAFFGQGTRLTVV.

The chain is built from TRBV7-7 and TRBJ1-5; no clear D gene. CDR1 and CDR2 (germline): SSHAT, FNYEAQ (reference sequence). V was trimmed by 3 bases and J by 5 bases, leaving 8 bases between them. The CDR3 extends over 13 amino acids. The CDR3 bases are TGTGCCAGCAGCTTGAGCAGAGATCAGCCCCAGCATTTT. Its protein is CASSLSRDQPQHF.

The CDR3 here is CASSSHPGTTTDTQYF. In DNA form, the CDR3 reads TGTGCCAGCAGTAGCCACCCCGGGACTACCACAGATACGCAGTATTTT. V is TRBV6-6 and J is TRBJ2-3; 7 nucleotides align to TRBD2. The CDR3 is made up of 16 amino acids. Germline V gives CDR1 MNHNY, CDR2 SVGAGI (reference sequence). After removal of 5 bases from V and 2 bases from J, the junction contained 10 bases not matched to a gene.

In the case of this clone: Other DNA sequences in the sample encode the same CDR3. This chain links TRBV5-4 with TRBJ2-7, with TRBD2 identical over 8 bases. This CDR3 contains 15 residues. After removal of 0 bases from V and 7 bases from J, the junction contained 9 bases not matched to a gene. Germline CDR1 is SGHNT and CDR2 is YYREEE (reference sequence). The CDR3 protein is CASSLAQAGALEQYF. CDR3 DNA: TGTGCCAGCAGCTTGGCCCAAGCGGGAGCCCTAGAGCAGTACTTC.

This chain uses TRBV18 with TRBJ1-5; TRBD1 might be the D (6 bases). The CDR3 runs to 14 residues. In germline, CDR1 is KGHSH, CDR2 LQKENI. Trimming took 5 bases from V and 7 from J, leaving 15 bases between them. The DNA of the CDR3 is TGTGCCAGCTCATGGACAGAGGGTACACAGCCCCAGCATTTT. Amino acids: CASSWTEGTQPQHF.

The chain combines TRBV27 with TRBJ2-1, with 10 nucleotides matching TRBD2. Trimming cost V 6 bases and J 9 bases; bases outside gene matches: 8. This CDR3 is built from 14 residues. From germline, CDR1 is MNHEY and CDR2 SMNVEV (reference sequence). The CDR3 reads CASRLLAGVLEQFF. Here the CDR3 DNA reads TGTGCCAGCAGGCTCCTAGCGGGAGTACTTGAGCAGTTCTTC.